The T cell receptor (beta chain) described here comes from a study of blood T cell repertoires in COVID-19. Study in general: Samples taken during acute and convalescent COVID-19 were collected in the United States, Italy and Spain. PBMCs, B-cell-depleted T cells, or T cells were the source of the cDNA or gDNA that made up the material.

Germline CDR1 is LGHDT and CDR2 is YNNKEL (reference sequence). Trimming at V came to 1 base and at J to 1 base, leaving 5 bases not matched to a gene. This CDR3 contains 17 residues. As originally analysed: Amplification with reference gene primers provided the estimates of nucleated cell counts. Here immunoSEQ multiplex PCR was the method, and the copy in TCRdb shows in-frame clones only, minus some. That table is the source of V, J and clone size, and D and trimming were worked out from the DNA. Altogether around 29,000 clones are present, 88% being singletons, with the ten largest covering more than 13%.

This TCR was recovered from a human donor with active COVID-19. The donor label of this sample is uncertain. V is TRBV3-1 (or the pseudogene TRBV3-2) and J is TRBJ2-2, with 8 positions matching TRBD2. The sample taken for sequencing was peripheral blood. In DNA, the CDR3 is TGTGCCAGCAGCCAAGTTGGGAGCGGGGGGAACACCGGGGAGCTGTTTTTT. Protein product: CASSQVGSGGNTGELFF.